What follows are 2 T cell receptor beta chains derived from one specimen sequenced in a study of human T cells and chemical hapten exposure. Documented time point: pre-sensitization, week 0. Treatment in this sample: therapeutic diphenylcyclopropenone sensitization with weekly scalp DPC. TCRdb fed the RACE reads into MiXCR, producing one record per CDR3 protein. The repertoire consists of some 45,000 distinct CDR3 sequences, with around an eighth occurring once and the leading ten covering about 6%. The sample in question was whole blood, obtained in connection with sensitization to the hapten diphenylcyclopropenone (DPC). The receptors stem from a woman in her twenties or thirties with alopecia areata. Some clones in this sample may be carry-over from other donors' samples.

V and J are TRBV6-6 and TRBJ2-3; D gene uncertain. V was shortened by 6 bases and J by 2 bases, with 18 bases between the two germline ends. There are 16 residues in the CDR3. The germline V gene encodes CDR1 MNHNY and CDR2 SVGAGI (reference sequence). CDR3 region: CASRFQTLSDTDTQYF. The CDR3 DNA is TGTGCCAGCAGATTCCAGACACTCTCGGACACAGATACGCAGTATTTT.

There are many counts of this clonotype. The chain has TRBV4-1 and TRBJ2-2; perhaps TRBD2 as D (5 bases). This CDR3 contains 16 residues. The germline gives CDR1 MGHRA, CDR2 YSYEKL. V was clipped by 0 bases and J by 6 bases, with 14 bases between them. This chain's CDR3 is CASSQDRGAPAGELFF. In nucleotides, the CDR3 is TGCGCCAGCAGCCAAGATCGGGGAGCCCCGGCCGGGGAGCTGTTTTTT.